This TCR beta chain was captured by sequencing in a study of T cells in Graves' hyperthyroidism and ophthalmopathy. In patients aged 18 to 65, hyperthyroidism was newly diagnosed, with duration under 2 months. In its sample, this clonotype was seen a few times. Its specificity is not known. Notes on the study in general: Most thyroid-expanded clonotypes above 0.001 were also found in blood.

Using RNA transcripts as the source, TCR beta CDR3 regions were amplified. The HTBI set primed first-round TCR CDR3 RT-PCR. TCRdb independently ran MiXCR on the multiplex PCR reads; one entry per CDR3 protein. Of around 450,000 distinct CDR3 sequences listed, about 15% are singletons. This clonotype originated in a woman between 18 and 30 years old with Graves' hyperthyroidism. The specimen was blood.

CDR3 nucleotide sequence: TGCGCCAGCAGCCAAGAGGGTTCCGACTACGAGCAGTACTTC. Translation: CASSQEGSDYEQYF. The V and J genes are TRBV4-1 and TRBJ2-7; no definite D call. V shed 0 bases and J shed 3 bases, with 9 bases lying between them. Germline CDR1 reads MGHRA; CDR2 reads YSYEKL. CDR3 length: 14 residues.